These 5 T cell receptor gamma chains came from one sample sequenced in a study of gamma-delta T cells after stem cell transplantation. TCRdb re-processed the RT-PCR reads via CATT. The sample consists of fewer than 350 gamma-chain clones, under 15% of them appearing once. Sample: gamma-delta T cells. These receptors were taken from a human donor. It is not recorded whose cells these are; they may come from a transplant donor.

By proportion, this clone is hyperexpanded (1% or more). Other nucleotide sequences in the sample specify the same CDR3. This chain links TRGV2 with TRGJ1 or TRGJ2. CDR3 length equals 13 residues. After removal of 0 bases from V and 3 bases from J, the junction contained 2 bases not matched to a gene. Germline V lookup: CDR1 EGSNGY, CDR2 YDSYNSKV. CDR3 amino acids: CATWDGPYYKKLF. For the CDR3, the DNA is TGTGCCACCTGGGACGGGCCTTATTATAAGAAACTCTTT.

By share, this clone counts as large (0.1 to 1%). The genes are TRGV9 and TRGJ1 or TRGJ2. The germline CDR1 and CDR2 sequences are GITISATS and ISYDGTV (reference sequence). V trimming: 5 bases; J trimming: 3 bases; junction bases outside the gene matches: 1. The CDR3 is made up of 11 amino acids. The CDR3 sequence is CALWAYYKKLF. The DNA of the CDR3 is TGTGCCTTGTGGGCTTATTATAAGAAACTCTTT.

The table lists this clone with a few counts. Possible read error: a much larger clone is one base away. Other nucleotide sequences in the sample specify the same CDR3. The rearrangement uses TRGV9 and TRGJP. The V and J ends lost 0 bases and 6 bases, in that order; junction bases with no gene match: 2. The germline V gene has CDR1 GITISATS and CDR2 ISYDGTV (reference sequence). CDR3 length equals 16 residues. The CDR3 DNA reads as TGTGCCTTGTGGGAGGTGCGAGAGTTGGGCAAAAAAATCAAGGTATTT. Protein sequence: CALWEVRELGKKIKVF.

The V gene is TRGV4, the J gene TRGJ1 or TRGJ2. This CDR3 has 13 residues. Per germline, CDR1 EGSTGY and CDR2 YDSYTSSV. V shed 1 base and J 1 base; nucleotides not matched to a gene: 1. The CDR3 loop reads CATWDGNYYKKLF. DNA for the CDR3: TGTGCCACCTGGGATGGAAATTATTATAAGAAACTCTTT.

This clone is classed as large (0.1 to 1%). The chain carries TRGV8 and TRGJP2. The CDR3 spans 13 residues. Germline CDR1 is VENAVY and CDR2 is YDSYNSRV. The V segment lost 6 bases and the J segment 3 bases; nucleotides outside the gene matches: 4. The CDR3 DNA sequence: TGTGCCACCTGGTCAGGTAGTGATTGGATCAAGACGTTT. Translated: CATWSGSDWIKTF.